These 30 T cell receptor beta chains were all obtained from the same sample, sequenced in a study of T cell responses to AZD1222 COVID-19 vaccine. Data came from immunoSEQ multiplex PCR; TCRdb stores just in-frame clones and leaves some out. The sample lists about 140,000 clones; 88% were seen once. Sequences were derived from peripheral blood, sampled 28 days after the second AZD1222 dose. The receptors here all came from an adult who received the AZD1222 COVID-19 vaccine.

J is TRBJ1-2 and V is TRBV19; 7 nucleotides align to TRBD1. Germline values: CDR1 LNHDA, CDR2 SQIVND (reference sequence). The CDR3 sequence is 13 residues long. With V trimmed by 5 bases and J by 4 bases, 4 bases remained unmatched. The CDR3, as DNA: TGTGCCAGTAGTGTCCAGGGGGTCTATGGCTACACCTTC. Translation gives CASSVQGVYGYTF.

The CDR3 sequence is CASSPTGLNEQYF. The CDR3 nucleotides read TGTGCCAGCAGCCCTACGGGTCTCAACGAGCAGTACTTC. V gene TRBV2 combines with J gene TRBJ2-7; D gene uncertain. The CDR3 contains 13 residues. The V gene's germline CDR1 is SNHLY and CDR2 FYNNEI. The V gene lost 6 bases and the J gene lost 5 bases, with 14 bases spanning the gap.

V is TRBV28 and J is TRBJ1-3; D unclear. V dropped 1 base and J dropped 0 bases, with 7 bases sitting between them. The germline V gene encodes CDR1 MDHEN and CDR2 SYDVKM. This CDR3 has 15 residues. The CDR3 loop reads CASSLYYSSGNTIYF. The CDR3 coding sequence is TGTGCCAGCAGTTTATACTATTCCTCTGGAAACACCATATATTTT. Supplemented by reference TRBV28 and TRBJ1-3, the full variable domain reads DVKVTQSSRYLVKRTGEKVFLECVQDMDHENMFWYRQDPGLGLRLIYFSYDVKMKEKGDIPEGYSVSREKKERFSLILESASTNQTSMYLCASSLYYSSGNTIYFGEGSWLTVV.

V is TRBV30 and J is TRBJ2-3, with no clear D. With 4 bases removed from V and 5 bases from J, the gap between germline ends came to 10 bases. Germline assignment: CDR1 GTSNPN and CDR2 SVGIG (reference sequence). The CDR3 loop spans 12 amino acids. In DNA form, the CDR3 reads TGTGCCTGGAAGGACGTAGGAGATACGCAGTATTTT. Its translation: CAWKDVGDTQYF.

The genes are TRBV19 and TRBJ1-5, with TRBD1 as a possible D gene (6 bases). Per the germline V gene, CDR1 is LNHDA and CDR2 is SQIVND (reference sequence). The CDR3 loop spans 12 amino acids. V lost 7 bases, J lost 11 bases, and 15 bases lay in between. The CDR3: CASNLEGGSQHF. CDR3 in DNA: TGTGCCAGTAACCTCGAAGGGGGGTCCCAGCATTTT.

The chain employs TRBV30 and TRBJ1-5, with D tentatively TRBD1 (6 bases). V lost 2 bases to trimming and J lost 9 bases, with 17 bases between them. This CDR3 contains 14 residues. Germline V gene data show CDR1 as GTSNPN and CDR2 as SVGIG (reference sequence). The CDR3 is CAWSPTGIVMPQHF. CDR3 nucleotide sequence: TGTGCCTGGAGTCCCACAGGGATAGTAATGCCCCAGCATTTT.

This CDR3 is CASSQERSSYSPLHF. CDR3 DNA: TGTGCCAGCAGCCAAGAGAGGAGCAGCTATTCACCCCTCCACTTT. This chain connects TRBV4-2 to TRBJ1-6; no reliable D call. This CDR3 comprises 15 residues. V shed 0 bases and J shed 8 bases, with 11 bases lying between them. Per germline, CDR1 LGHNA and CDR2 YNFKEQ.

The V call is TRBV7-2, the J call TRBJ2-5; 11 nucleotides match TRBD2. The CDR3 is made up of 18 amino acids. V was pared by 3 bases and J by 5 bases, with 14 bases of the junction left unmatched. The germline V gene encodes CDR1 SGHTA and CDR2 FQGNSA. CDR3 in DNA: TGTGCCAGCAGCTTTGACCCGTCTCTAGCGGGGGGCGGGGAGACCCAGTACTTC. This encodes CASSFDPSLAGGGETQYF.

The chain uses TRBV6-1 and TRBJ1-2; TRBD1 agrees at 10 bases. Germline V lookup: CDR1 MNHNS, CDR2 SASEGT. The V segment lost 3 bases and the J segment 2 bases; nucleotides outside the gene matches: 6. This CDR3 contains 16 residues. CDR3 nucleotides: TGTGCCAGCAGTGAGATTGGACAGGGGGGCAACTATGGCTACACCTTC. It specifies CASSEIGQGGNYGYTF.

The V and J genes are TRBV24-1 and TRBJ1-4; D may be TRBD1 (5 bases). The CDR3 totals 16 residues. V dropped 3 bases and J dropped 7 bases, with 17 bases sitting between them. From germline, CDR1 is KGHDR and CDR2 SFDVKD. CDR3 sequence reads: CATSDAIEGIGEKLFF. Here the CDR3 DNA reads TGTGCCACCAGTGATGCCATTGAGGGGATAGGTGAAAAACTGTTTTTT.

The chain uses TRBV7-9 and TRBJ1-2; 7 bases are shared with TRBD1. CDR1 is SEHNR and CDR2 is FQNEAQ in the germline V gene (reference sequence). This CDR3 region has 15 residues. V shed 3 bases, J shed 8 bases, and the junction held 12 bases outside the gene matches. The CDR3 loop reads CASSFRDREPSGYTF. The CDR3 bases are TGTGCCAGCAGCTTCCGGGACAGAGAGCCCTCGGGCTACACCTTC.

V is TRBV5-1 and J is TRBJ2-7, with TRBD2 matching 9 bases. CDR1 is SGHRS, CDR2 YFSETQ, per germline. CDR3 length equals 15 residues. Unmatched junction bases numbered 7, after V lost 4 bases and J lost 2 bases. The CDR3 DNA follows: TGCGCCAGCAGCGACCTTAGCGGGGGTACCTACGAGCAGTACTTC. This gives the protein CASSDLSGGTYEQYF. Together with reference TRBV5-1 and TRBJ2-7, the CDR3 gives the full variable domain: KAGVTQTPRYLIKTRGQQVTLSCSPISGHRSVSWYQQTPGQGLQFLFEYFSETQRNKGNFPGRFSGRQFSNSRSEMNVSTLELGDSALYLCASSDLSGGTYEQYFGPGTRLTVT.

The genes are TRBV23-1 and TRBJ1-2, with D tentatively TRBD1 (5 bases). TRBV23-1 is identified as an open reading frame with a role that is uncertain. Trimming pared 8 bases from V and 5 bases from J, leaving 9 bases between. The CDR3 has 11 residues. The CDR3 DNA is TGCGCCAGCCCTCAGGGATATGGCTACACCTTC. Amino acid sequence: CASPQGYGYTF.

The V gene is TRBV7-3, the J gene TRBJ2-1; maybe TRBD2 (6 bases). Trimming removed 3 bases at V and 0 bases at J, with 9 bases between. Germline CDR1 reads SGHTA; CDR2 reads FQGTGA. The CDR3 spans 15 residues. DNA of the CDR3: TGTGCCAGCAGCTTGGGACTCAGCTCCTACAATGAGCAGTTCTTC. Translated, it gives CASSLGLSSYNEQFF.

This clone appeared a few times. The V call is TRBV7-3, the J call TRBJ1-1; no clear D gene. The CDR3 is 13 amino acids. Germline V gene data show CDR1 as SGHTA and CDR2 as FQGTGA. Trimming pared 2 bases from V and 2 bases from J, leaving 6 bases between. The DNA of the CDR3 is TGTGCCAGCAGCTTATCCGTCAACACTGAAGCTTTCTTT. Amino acids: CASSLSVNTEAFF.

This clone showed up just once. The CDR3 region is CASSREPGFNEQFF. The CDR3 bases are TGTGCCAGCAGCCGGGAACCCGGATTCAATGAGCAGTTCTTC. V is TRBV6-5 and J is TRBJ2-1; perhaps TRBD2 as D (5 bases). V was shortened by 6 bases and J by 6 bases, with 15 bases between the two germline ends. CDR1 is MNHEY and CDR2 is SVGAGI in the germline V gene. The CDR3 loop spans 14 amino acids.

This clone was seen just once. This sequence joins TRBV20-1 and TRBJ1-1; possibly TRBD1 for D (6 bases). In germline, CDR1 is DFQATT, CDR2 SNEGSKA (reference sequence). This CDR3 has 10 amino acids. Written as DNA, the CDR3 is TGCAGGACAGGGAACACTGAAGCTTTCTTT. Its protein is CRTGNTEAFF.

This sequence joins TRBV5-4 and TRBJ2-3; 9 nucleotides line up with TRBD1. Germline CDR1 is SGHNT and CDR2 is YYREEE (reference sequence). There are 15 residues in the CDR3. The J segment lost 5 bases and the V segment lost 4 bases, leaving 8 bases of the junction unmatched. CDR3 in DNA: TGTGCCAGCAGCACGGGGACAGGGAATGGAGATACGCAGTATTTT. Protein sequence: CASSTGTGNGDTQYF. Looking up the rest from reference TRBV5-4 and TRBJ2-3 gives the full variable domain: ETGVTQSPTHLIKTRGQQVTLRCSSQSGHNTVSWYQQALGQGPQFIFQYYREEENGRGNFPPRFSGLQFPNYSSELNVNALELDDSALYLCASSTGTGNGDTQYFGPGTRLTVL.

This clone has just one count. V gene TRBV19 combines with J gene TRBJ2-1, with D hard to call. Trimming cost V 7 bases and J 4 bases, with 11 bases left between them. This CDR3 is 13 amino acids long. Germline CDR1 and CDR2: LNHDA and SQIVND (reference sequence). The CDR3 DNA reads as TGTGCCAGTACTACCGGGCTTTACAATGAGCAGTTCTTC. It translates to CASTTGLYNEQFF.

The chain couples TRBV18 to TRBJ2-1; no clear D gene. Trimming shortened V by 2 bases and J by 0 bases, and 11 bases separated the two germline ends. The CDR3 runs 16 residues. Germline loops: CDR1 KGHSH, CDR2 LQKENI. CDR3 residues: CASSPSGFSSYNEQFF. For the CDR3, the DNA is TGTGCCAGCTCACCATCAGGTTTCAGCTCCTACAATGAGCAGTTCTTC.

CDR3 protein: CASSLREPFDEQYF. DNA of the CDR3: TGTGCCAGCAGTTTAAGGGAACCCTTTGACGAGCAGTACTTC. The V gene is TRBV28, the J gene TRBJ2-7; D gene uncertain. Germline V CDR1 and CDR2: MDHEN, SYDVKM. The CDR3 spans 14 residues. Deletions cut 2 bases from V and 5 bases from J, with 13 bases between.

The rearrangement joins TRBV7-2 to TRBJ2-3; either TRBD1 or TRBD2 may fit D (6 bases each). The CDR3 sequence is 17 residues long. Trimming removed 6 bases at V and 4 bases at J, with 23 bases between. Germline CDR1 reads SGHTA; CDR2 reads FQGNSA. The DNA of the CDR3 is TGTGCCAGCAGGGAGGGGTCCGGGGGCCGGTTTGCAGATACGCAGTATTTT. Its protein product is CASREGSGGRFADTQYF. The variable domain in full, completed from reference TRBV7-2 and TRBJ2-3, reads GAGVSQSPSNKVTEKGKDVELRCDPISGHTALYWYRQSLGQGLEFLIYFQGNSAPDKSGLPSDRFSAERTGGSVSTLTIQRTQQEDSAVYLCASREGSGGRFADTQYFGPGTRLTVL.

A single count supports this clone. V is TRBV19 and J is TRBJ1-1; D may be TRBD1 (5 bases). CDR1 is LNHDA and CDR2 is SQIVND in the germline V gene (reference sequence). Trimming removed 9 bases from V and 5 bases from J, with 10 bases in between. The CDR3 loop spans 11 amino acids. The CDR3 DNA is TGTGCCAGCCATTGGGGGACTGAAGCTTTCTTT. This sequence encodes CASHWGTEAFF.

This chain joins TRBV5-1 and TRBJ2-1; 8 nucleotides match TRBD1. The CDR3 totals 15 residues. From germline, CDR1 is SGHRS and CDR2 YFSETQ. V shed 1 base, J shed 7 bases, and the junction held 7 bases outside the gene matches. In DNA, the CDR3 is TGCGCCAGCAGCTTGAGTCAGGGGGCCGGGAATGAGCAGTTCTTC. This gives the protein CASSLSQGAGNEQFF.

The chain joins TRBV7-9 to TRBJ2-1; D is uncertain. The V end was cut by 5 bases, the J end by 2 bases, with 16 bases between. The CDR3 runs to 16 residues. Germline V CDR1 and CDR2: SEHNR, FQNEAQ (reference sequence). The chain's CDR3 is CASSPDGSFPYNEQFF. CDR3 coding DNA: TGTGCCAGCAGCCCCGATGGCTCCTTCCCCTACAATGAGCAGTTCTTC.

This chain joins TRBV19 and TRBJ2-7; a possible D gene is TRBD2 (5 bases). The germline CDR1 and CDR2 sequences are LNHDA and SQIVND (reference sequence). V was clipped by 5 bases and J by 6 bases, with 11 bases between them. The CDR3 spans 12 residues. CDR3: CASSSRRGEQYF. CDR3 DNA sequence: TGTGCCAGTAGTTCCCGACGGGGCGAGCAGTACTTC.

The table lists this clone with a count of one. V usage is TRBV21-1 and J usage is TRBJ1-2. TRBV21-1 is a listed pseudogene. The CDR3 extends over 18 amino acids. In nucleotides, the CDR3 is TGTGCCAGCAGCAAGGAGGAGGGGACCCACGAAAGTCCCTATGGCTACACCTTC. The encoded protein is CASSKEEGTHESPYGYTF.

The chain couples TRBV28 to TRBJ1-5; D is unclear. CDR1 is MDHEN and CDR2 is SYDVKM in the germline V gene. The CDR3 is 13 residues long. The V gene lost 6 bases and the J gene lost 0 bases, with 6 bases spanning the gap. The CDR3 spells CASSVLSNQPQHF. CDR3 in DNA: TGTGCCAGCAGCGTACTTAGCAATCAGCCCCAGCATTTT.

This chain connects TRBV15 to TRBJ1-1; D possibly corresponds to TRBD1 (6 bases). Between the trimmed V and J ends, which lost 0 bases and 6 bases, there was a span of 17 bases. This CDR3 contains 16 residues. Germline values: CDR1 LNHNV, CDR2 YYDKDF (reference sequence). The CDR3 region is CATSREIGAGGAEAFF. Written as DNA, the CDR3 is TGTGCCACCAGCAGAGAGATAGGGGCTGGGGGCGCTGAAGCTTTCTTT.

This clone is medium-sized within its sample. The chain is built from TRBV19 and TRBJ2-2; TRBD1 matches at 7 bases. J was trimmed by 4 bases and V by 5 bases; bases with no gene match: 10. Germline CDR1 reads LNHDA; CDR2 reads SQIVND (reference sequence). The length of the CDR3 is 16 residues. The CDR3 sequence: CASSSSGAGGTGELFF. As DNA, the CDR3 is TGTGCCAGTAGTTCGTCAGGGGCAGGGGGCACCGGGGAGCTGTTTTTT.